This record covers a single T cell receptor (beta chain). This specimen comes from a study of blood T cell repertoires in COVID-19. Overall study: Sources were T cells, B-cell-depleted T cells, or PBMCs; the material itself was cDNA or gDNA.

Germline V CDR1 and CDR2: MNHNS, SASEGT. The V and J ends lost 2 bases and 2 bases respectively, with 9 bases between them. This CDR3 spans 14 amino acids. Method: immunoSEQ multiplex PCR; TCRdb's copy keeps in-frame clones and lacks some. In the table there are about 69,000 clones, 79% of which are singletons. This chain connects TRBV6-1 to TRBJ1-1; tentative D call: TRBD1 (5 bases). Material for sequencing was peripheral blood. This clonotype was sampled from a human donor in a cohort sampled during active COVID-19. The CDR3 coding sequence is TGTGCCAGCAGTGAACAGGGTGGAAACACTGAAGCTTTCTTT. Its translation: CASSEQGGNTEAFF.